One and the same sample provided the 27 T cell receptor beta chains below, sequenced in a study of glioma-infiltrating T cells. The iRepertoire nested amplicon-rescue multiplex PCR amplified TCR alpha and beta CDR3s from RNA. TCRdb analysed the multiplex PCR reads with MiXCR anew, one entry per CDR3 protein. The table has about 190,000 distinct CDR3 sequences, around 30% seen once. Sequencing was carried out using glioma tissue, nonneoplastic brain tissue, or PBMCs (not recorded which). These receptors all come from a human donor with low-grade glioma or glioblastoma, undergoing nonglioma brain surgery, or in good health (not recorded which).

By its share, this clonotype is medium-sized. This chain uses TRBV6-1 with TRBJ2-1; the match to TRBD2 covers 9 bases. The CDR3 extends over 16 amino acids. After removal of 5 bases from V and 6 bases from J, the junction contained 11 bases not matched to a gene. Germline V gene lookup returns CDR1 MNHNS and CDR2 SASEGT. The CDR3 protein is CASSSEPGLAVNEQFF. The CDR3 DNA sequence: TGTGCCAGCAGTTCGGAGCCGGGACTAGCCGTCAATGAGCAGTTCTTC.

As for this clonotype: A read error may explain this, as a much larger clone is one base away. The V gene is TRBV2, the J gene TRBJ2-1, with 7 nucleotides matching TRBD2. The CDR3 has 14 residues. V trimming: 4 bases; J trimming: 6 bases; junction bases outside the gene matches: 6. The germline V gene has CDR1 SNHLY and CDR2 FYNNEI. The CDR3 nucleotides read TGTGCCAGCAGTGGGACTGGCGGGAGCAATGAGCAGTTCTTC. It translates to CASSGTGGSNEQFF.

This clonotype was counted ten times or more. This chain links TRBV25-1 with TRBJ2-7, with 7 bases identical to TRBD1. CDR1 is MGHDK, CDR2 SYGVNS, per germline. This CDR3 is 15 amino acids long. After removal of 6 bases from V and 0 bases from J, the junction contained 8 bases not matched to a gene. CDR3 sequence (DNA): TGTGCCAGCAGCCCCGGGACAGTTGCCTCCTACGAGCAGTACTTC. It yields the protein CASSPGTVASYEQYF.

This sequence joins TRBV27 and TRBJ1-5; TRBD1 matches at 9 bases. CDR1 MNHEY and CDR2 SMNVEV come from the germline V gene (reference sequence). The CDR3 spans 16 residues. The V and J ends lost 4 bases and 5 bases, in that order; junction bases with no gene match: 9. The CDR3 nucleotides read TGTGCCAGCAGTTATCGTCGGGACAGGGTTGATCAGCCCCAGCATTTT. Encoded protein: CASSYRRDRVDQPQHF.

This clonotype was detected ten times or more. The V gene is TRBV28, the J gene TRBJ1-6; unclear D gene. Looked up from germline, CDR1 is MDHEN and CDR2 is SYDVKM. This CDR3 is built from 13 residues. The V gene lost 8 bases and the J gene lost 10 bases, with 15 bases spanning the gap. CDR3 in DNA: TGTGCCAGCCTGTTAGGGAATCGGTCACCCCTCCACTTT. Protein: CASLLGNRSPLHF.

The chain couples TRBV27 to TRBJ2-1; D is uncertain. V lost 1 base and J lost 9, with 10 bases in between. The CDR3 extends over 13 amino acids. CDR1 is MNHEY, CDR2 SMNVEV, per germline (reference sequence). The CDR3 loop reads CASSLLKNSEQFF. The CDR3 nucleotides are TGTGCCAGCAGTTTATTGAAGAACAGTGAGCAGTTCTTC.

The count of this clonotype is one. This sequence joins TRBV6-1 and TRBJ2-1; unclear D gene. V lost 5 bases and J 8 bases, leaving 13 bases between the germline ends. CDR3 length: 13 amino acids. CDR1 is MNHNS and CDR2 is SASEGT in the germline V gene. CDR3 region: CASSMDGVYEQFF. The CDR3 bases are TGTGCCAGCAGTATGGACGGCGTGTATGAGCAGTTCTTC.

This clonotype was picked up many times. The V call is TRBV6-1, the J call TRBJ2-3; D possibly matches TRBD1 or TRBD2 (5 bases each). With 3 bases removed from V and 4 bases from J, the gap between germline ends came to 8 bases. Germline loops: CDR1 MNHNS, CDR2 SASEGT. This CDR3 is built from 13 residues. CDR3 protein: CASSDRGADTQYF. The CDR3 DNA follows: TGTGCCAGCAGTGACCGGGGCGCAGATACGCAGTATTTT.

Many counts were recorded for this clonotype. This chain uses TRBV15 with TRBJ2-7; tentatively, D is TRBD2 (6 bases). This CDR3 has 18 amino acids. Germline V lookup: CDR1 LNHNV, CDR2 YYDKDF (reference sequence). Between the trimmed V and J ends, which lost 0 bases and 2 bases, there was a span of 20 bases. The CDR3 DNA sequence: TGTGCCACCAGCAGAGATGCCGCTCGTCGTGGCGGGACCTACGAGCAGTACTTC. As protein: CATSRDAARRGGTYEQYF.

V gene TRBV3-1 combines with J gene TRBJ2-7, with TRBD2 as a possible D gene (6 bases). This CDR3 comprises 14 residues. The V gene lost 0 bases and the J gene lost 4 bases, with 10 bases spanning the gap. Germline V gene lookup returns CDR1 LGHDT and CDR2 YNNKEL (reference sequence). CDR3 sequence reads: CASSQDTGLYEQYF. Here the CDR3 DNA reads TGTGCCAGCAGCCAAGATACGGGACTTTACGAGCAGTACTTC.

This clonotype was picked up many times. CDR3 coding DNA: TGTGCCAGTAGTATTGCGGGACTCCCGAACACTGAAGCTTTCTTT. This sequence encodes CASSIAGLPNTEAFF. J is TRBJ1-1 and V is TRBV19; D perhaps matches TRBD1 (5 bases). Trimming left V 3 bases short and J 1 base short, with 12 bases between. In germline, CDR1 is LNHDA, CDR2 SQIVND (reference sequence). The CDR3 spans 15 residues.

Worth noting for this clonotype: Because it lacks the conserved phenylalanine or tryptophan at the end, this CDR3 is likely a read error. The rearrangement joins TRBV7-9 to TRBJ2-7; maybe TRBD1 (6 bases). Germline V gene data show CDR1 as SEHNR and CDR2 as FQNEAQ (reference sequence). The CDR3 loop spans 11 amino acids. The CDR3 spells CVSSLQGEQYL. CDR3 sequence (DNA): TGTGTTAGCAGCCTACAGGGTGAGCAGTACCTC.

This clonotype was detected ten times or more. The chain couples TRBV28 to TRBJ1-1; D gene ambiguous. V gave up 0 bases and J gave up 4 bases, with 6 bases separating them. Germline values: CDR1 MDHEN, CDR2 SYDVKM. The CDR3 runs 13 residues. In nucleotides, the CDR3 is TGTGCCAGCAGTTTATGGCGGGCCACTGAAGCTTTCTTT. This sequence encodes CASSLWRATEAFF.

This clonotype was counted many times. The rearrangement joins TRBV7-2 to TRBJ2-3; no definite D call. The CDR3 loop spans 15 amino acids. V was clipped by 1 base and J by 0 bases, with 8 bases between them. Germline V lookup: CDR1 SGHTA, CDR2 FQGNSA. CDR3 in DNA: TGTGCCAGCAGCTTAGGTATCGGCAGCACAGATACGCAGTATTTT. Its translation is CASSLGIGSTDTQYF.

J is TRBJ2-2 and V is TRBV13; D is possibly TRBD1 (5 bases). The V gene's germline CDR1 is PRHDT and CDR2 FYEKMQ (reference sequence). Trimming pared 5 bases from V and 0 bases from J, leaving 10 bases between. CDR3 length: 15 amino acids. The CDR3 reads CASSHGQPNTGELFF. CDR3 coding DNA: TGTGCCAGCAGCCATGGACAACCGAACACCGGGGAGCTGTTTTTT.

The chain is built from TRBV6-1 and TRBJ2-5; 9 nucleotides agree with TRBD2. The germline V gene encodes CDR1 MNHNS and CDR2 SASEGT. After removal of 2 bases from V and 1 base from J, the junction contained 2 bases not matched to a gene. The CDR3 contains 15 residues. DNA of the CDR3: TGTGCCAGCAGTGAACTAGCGGGATCCCAAGAGACCCAGTACTTC. Translating it yields CASSELAGSQETQYF.

This clonotype was picked up many times. J is TRBJ1-1 and V is TRBV27; 11 nucleotides align to TRBD1. CDR3 length: 16 amino acids. The V gene end was trimmed by 7 bases and the J gene end by 4 bases; junction bases not matched to a gene: 11. Per germline, CDR1 MNHEY and CDR2 SMNVEV (reference sequence). Here the CDR3 DNA reads TGTGCCAGCACCCGGACAGGGGGCATGAGGAGCACTGAAGCTTTCTTT. Protein: CASTRTGGMRSTEAFF.

This clonotype occurred a few times. The chain recombines TRBV10-3 with TRBJ1-3, with 9 bases matching TRBD1. The CDR3 covers 16 residues. The germline V gene encodes CDR1 ENHRY and CDR2 SYGVKD. Germline trimming cut 3 bases from V and 3 bases from J; bases unmatched to any gene: 6. For the CDR3, the DNA is TGTGCCATCAGTGACTCTGACAGGGGGAGTGGAAACACCATATATTTT. Residues: CAISDSDRGSGNTIYF.

Remarks on this clonotype: A read error may account for a junction end that differs from germline. This chain links TRBV7-9 with TRBJ2-1; 8 bases map to TRBD2. The length of the CDR3 is 15 residues. Germline CDR1 SEHNR, CDR2 FQNEAQ (reference sequence). The CDR3 region has the DNA TGCGCCAGCAGCCAAGGGACTAGAGGTAACAATGAGCAGTTCTTC. Protein: CASSQGTRGNNEQFF.

At least ten counts were recorded for this clonotype. CDR3 in DNA: TGTGCCAGCAGCTTAGGGGGGGGAGGGCCCGTAGAGACCCAGTACTTC. Translated: CASSLGGGGPVETQYF. V and J are TRBV7-2 and TRBJ2-5; TRBD2 matches 7 bases. Germline lookup yields CDR1 SGHTA and CDR2 FQGNSA. CDR3 size: 16 residues. The V segment lost 1 base and the J segment 4 bases; nucleotides outside the gene matches: 9.

With regard to this clonotype: Since a much larger clone is just one base distant, this may be a read error. The chain couples TRBV6-2 or TRBV6-3 to TRBJ1-1; no clear D gene. In germline, CDR1 is MNHEY, CDR2 SVGEGT. This CDR3 has 14 amino acids. The CDR3 nucleotides are TGTGCCATCACTAAGGACGGAGGGAACACTGAAGCTCTCTTT. Protein: CAITKDGGNTEALF.

The table lists this clonotype with many counts. The CDR3 here is CASSESRTGRDYGYTF. DNA of the CDR3: TGCGCCAGCAGTGAGTCGAGGACAGGGAGGGACTATGGCTACACCTTC. This chain connects TRBV10-2 to TRBJ1-2; 8 positions match TRBD1. This CDR3 region has 16 residues. The V gene end was trimmed by 0 bases and the J gene end by 3 bases; junction bases not matched to a gene: 6. Germline CDR1 and CDR2: WSHSY and SAAADI.

This clonotype was recorded at least ten times. The DNA for the CDR3 is TGCAGTGCTAGAGGGTCAGGGGGCGAGCAGTACTTC. Amino acid sequence: CSARGSGGEQYF. The chain carries TRBV20-1 and TRBJ2-7; 7 nucleotides align to TRBD1. Germline CDR1 is DFQATT and CDR2 is SNEGSKA (reference sequence). J was trimmed by 6 bases and V by 1 base; bases with no gene match: 3. The CDR3 is 12 amino acids.

The sample holds many counts of this clonotype. The chain employs TRBV6-2 or TRBV6-3 and TRBJ1-1; D gene unclear. The V gene lost 3 bases and the J gene lost 3 bases, with 11 bases spanning the gap. The CDR3 sequence is 14 residues long. Looked up from germline, CDR1 is MNHEY and CDR2 is SVGEGT. The CDR3 loop is CASSYLGLDTEAFF. The CDR3 DNA is TGTGCCAGCAGTTATCTGGGTCTTGACACTGAAGCTTTCTTT.

This clonotype was detected many times. V usage is TRBV7-8 and J usage is TRBJ2-3, with D possibly being TRBD1 (6 bases). The ends were cut back, 7 bases at V and 0 bases at J, with 14 bases in the middle. Germline CDR1 reads SGHVS; CDR2 reads FQNEAQ. This CDR3 contains 15 residues. Here the CDR3 DNA reads TGTGCCAGCACCAGACGACAGGAAAGCACAGATACGCAGTATTTT. This sequence encodes CASTRRQESTDTQYF.

This clonotype was seen ten or more times. The rearrangement joins TRBV28 to TRBJ1-2; 11 nucleotides agree with TRBD1. The CDR3 is 17 amino acids. J gave up 5 bases and V 1 base, and 9 bases lay outside the gene matches. The germline gives CDR1 MDHEN, CDR2 SYDVKM. As DNA, the CDR3 is TGTGCCAGCAGTTTATCCCAACCGGGACAGGGGGGGTATGGCTACACCTTC. Its protein product is CASSLSQPGQGGYGYTF.

On this clonotype itself: A read error is possible here, since a much larger clone lies one base away. The chain links TRBV19 to TRBJ1-3, with unresolved D. Trimming left V 9 bases short and J 0 bases short, with 12 bases between. Germline-derived CDR1 and CDR2 are LNHDA and SQIVND (reference sequence). The CDR3 runs to 14 residues. The CDR3 region has the DNA TGTGCCAGCGGGTCCTCCCGCTCTGGAAACACCATATATTTT. Protein sequence: CASGSSRSGNTIYF.